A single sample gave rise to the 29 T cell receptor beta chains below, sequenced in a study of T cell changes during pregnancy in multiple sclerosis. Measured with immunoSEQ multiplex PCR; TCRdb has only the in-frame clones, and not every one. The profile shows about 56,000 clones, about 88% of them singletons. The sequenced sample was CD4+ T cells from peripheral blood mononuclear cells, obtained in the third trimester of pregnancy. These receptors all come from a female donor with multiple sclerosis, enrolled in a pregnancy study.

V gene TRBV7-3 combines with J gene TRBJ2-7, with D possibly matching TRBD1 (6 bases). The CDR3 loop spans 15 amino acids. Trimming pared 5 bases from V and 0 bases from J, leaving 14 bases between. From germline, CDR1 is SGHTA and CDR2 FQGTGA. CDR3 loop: CASSPQGTNSYEQYF. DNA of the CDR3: TGTGCCAGCAGCCCCCAGGGGACAAACTCCTACGAGCAGTACTTC.

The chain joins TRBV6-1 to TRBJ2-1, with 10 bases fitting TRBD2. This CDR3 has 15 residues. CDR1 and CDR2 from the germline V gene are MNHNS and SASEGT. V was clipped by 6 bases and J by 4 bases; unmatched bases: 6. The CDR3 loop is CASRSTSGTYNEQFF. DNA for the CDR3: TGTGCCAGCAGAAGTACTAGCGGGACGTACAATGAGCAGTTCTTC.

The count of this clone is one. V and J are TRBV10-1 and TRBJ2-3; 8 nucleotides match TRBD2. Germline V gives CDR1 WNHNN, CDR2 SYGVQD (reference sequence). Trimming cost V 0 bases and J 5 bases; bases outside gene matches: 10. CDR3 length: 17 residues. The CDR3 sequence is CASSESVAGRSEDTQYF. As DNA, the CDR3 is TGCGCCAGCAGTGAGTCGGTAGCGGGAAGGTCGGAAGATACGCAGTATTTT.

The CDR3 reads CASSAYVTGFYGQYF. CDR3 nucleotides: TGTGCCAGCAGTGCCTACGTGACAGGGTTTTATGGGCAGTACTTC. The gene calls are TRBV27 and TRBJ2-7, with 7 bases that match TRBD1. The length of the CDR3 is 15 residues. The trim removed 5 bases at V and 9 bases at J, leaving 16 bases unmatched. In germline, CDR1 is MNHEY, CDR2 SMNVEV (reference sequence).

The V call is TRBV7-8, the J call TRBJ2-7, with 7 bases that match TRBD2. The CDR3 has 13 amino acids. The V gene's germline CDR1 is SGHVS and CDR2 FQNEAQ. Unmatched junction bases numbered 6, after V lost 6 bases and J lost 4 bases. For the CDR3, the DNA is TGTGCCAGCAGTTACGGGGGAGGGTACGAGCAGTACTTC. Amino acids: CASSYGGGYEQYF.

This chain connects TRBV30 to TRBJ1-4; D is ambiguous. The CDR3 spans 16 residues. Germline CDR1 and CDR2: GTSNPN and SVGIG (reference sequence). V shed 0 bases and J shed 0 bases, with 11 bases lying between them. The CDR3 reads CAWSVGLLSTNEKLFF. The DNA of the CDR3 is TGTGCCTGGAGTGTCGGTCTACTCTCAACTAATGAAAAACTGTTTTTT.

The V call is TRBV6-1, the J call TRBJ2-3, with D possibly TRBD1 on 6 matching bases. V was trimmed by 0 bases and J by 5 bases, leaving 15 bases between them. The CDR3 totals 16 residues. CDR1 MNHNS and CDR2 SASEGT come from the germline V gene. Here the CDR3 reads CASSEALGRGGDTQYF. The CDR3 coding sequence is TGTGCCAGCAGTGAAGCCTTGGGCAGAGGGGGAGATACGCAGTATTTT.

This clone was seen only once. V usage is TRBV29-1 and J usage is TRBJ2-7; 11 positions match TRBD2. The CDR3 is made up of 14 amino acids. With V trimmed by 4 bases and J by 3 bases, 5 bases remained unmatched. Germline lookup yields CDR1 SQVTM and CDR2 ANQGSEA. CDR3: CSVVGLADYYEQYF. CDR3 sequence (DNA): TGCAGCGTTGTGGGACTAGCGGACTACTACGAGCAGTACTTC.

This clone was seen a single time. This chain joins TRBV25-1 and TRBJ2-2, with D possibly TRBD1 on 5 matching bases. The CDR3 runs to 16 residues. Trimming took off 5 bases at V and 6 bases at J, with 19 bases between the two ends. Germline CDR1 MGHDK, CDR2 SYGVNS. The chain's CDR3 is CASSPRTPRNAGELFF. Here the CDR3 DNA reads TGTGCCAGCAGTCCACGGACACCTCGAAACGCCGGGGAGCTGTTTTTT.

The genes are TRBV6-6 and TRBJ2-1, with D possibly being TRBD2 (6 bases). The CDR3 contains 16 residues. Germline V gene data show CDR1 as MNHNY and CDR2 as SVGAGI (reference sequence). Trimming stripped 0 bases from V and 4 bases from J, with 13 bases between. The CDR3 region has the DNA TGTGCCAGCAGTTACTCGGGGGGAGGAAGGTACAATGAGCAGTTCTTC. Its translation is CASSYSGGGRYNEQFF.

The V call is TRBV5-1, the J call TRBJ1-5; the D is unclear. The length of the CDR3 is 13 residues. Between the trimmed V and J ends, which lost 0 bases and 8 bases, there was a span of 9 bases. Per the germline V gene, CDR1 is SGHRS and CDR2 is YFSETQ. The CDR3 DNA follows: TGCGCCAGCAGCTTGGACGGTCTGGAGCCCCAGCATTTT. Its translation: CASSLDGLEPQHF.

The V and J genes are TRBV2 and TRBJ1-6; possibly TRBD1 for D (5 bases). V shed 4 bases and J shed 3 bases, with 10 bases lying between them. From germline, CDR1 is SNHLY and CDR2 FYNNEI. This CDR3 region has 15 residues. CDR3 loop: CASSGGGNYNSPLHF. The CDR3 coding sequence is TGTGCCAGCAGTGGCGGGGGAAACTATAATTCACCCCTCCACTTT.

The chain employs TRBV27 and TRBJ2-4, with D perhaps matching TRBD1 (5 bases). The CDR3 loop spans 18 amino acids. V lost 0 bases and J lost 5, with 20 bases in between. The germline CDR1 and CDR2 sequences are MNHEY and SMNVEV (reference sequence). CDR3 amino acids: CASSLSSVGADQQNIQYF. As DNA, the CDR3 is TGTGCCAGCAGTTTATCCTCCGTTGGGGCAGATCAGCAAAACATTCAGTACTTC.

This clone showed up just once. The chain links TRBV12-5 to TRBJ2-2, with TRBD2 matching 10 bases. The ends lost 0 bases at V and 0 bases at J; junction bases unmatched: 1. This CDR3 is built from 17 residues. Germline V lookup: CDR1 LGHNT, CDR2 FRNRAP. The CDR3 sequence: CASGLVLAGTNTGELFF. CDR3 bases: TGTGCTAGTGGTTTGGTACTAGCGGGGACGAACACCGGGGAGCTGTTTTTT.

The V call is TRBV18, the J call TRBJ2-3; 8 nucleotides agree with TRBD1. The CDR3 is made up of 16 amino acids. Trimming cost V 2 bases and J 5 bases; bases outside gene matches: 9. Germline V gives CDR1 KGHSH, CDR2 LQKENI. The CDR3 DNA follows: TGTGCCAGCTCACCAGCAGGCTCAGGGGGCAAAGATACGCAGTATTTT. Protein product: CASSPAGSGGKDTQYF.

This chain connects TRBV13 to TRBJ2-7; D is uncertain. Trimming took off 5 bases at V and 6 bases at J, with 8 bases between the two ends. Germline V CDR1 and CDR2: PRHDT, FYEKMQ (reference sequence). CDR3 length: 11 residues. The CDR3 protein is CASSPGVEQYF. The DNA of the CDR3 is TGTGCCAGCAGCCCTGGAGTCGAGCAGTACTTC. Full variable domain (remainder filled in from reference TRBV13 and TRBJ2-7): AAGVIQSPRHLIKEKRETATLKCYPIPRHDTVYWYQQGPGQDPQFLISFYEKMQSDKGSIPDRFSAQQFSDYHSELNMSSLELGDSALYFCASSPGVEQYFGPGTRLTVT.

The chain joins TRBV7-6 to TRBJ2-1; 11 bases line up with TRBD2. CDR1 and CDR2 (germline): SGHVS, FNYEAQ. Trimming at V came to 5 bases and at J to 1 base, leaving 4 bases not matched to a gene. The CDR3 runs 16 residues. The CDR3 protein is CASSKLAGASYNEQFF. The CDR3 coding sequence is TGTGCCAGCAGCAAACTAGCGGGAGCGTCCTACAATGAGCAGTTCTTC.

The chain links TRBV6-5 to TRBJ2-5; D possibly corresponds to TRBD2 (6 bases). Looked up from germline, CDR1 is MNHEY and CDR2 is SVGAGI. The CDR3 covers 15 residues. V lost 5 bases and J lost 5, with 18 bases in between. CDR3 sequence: CASSLGLGGSETQYF. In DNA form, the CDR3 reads TGTGCCAGCAGTCTAGGACTGGGGGGATCGGAGACCCAGTACTTC.

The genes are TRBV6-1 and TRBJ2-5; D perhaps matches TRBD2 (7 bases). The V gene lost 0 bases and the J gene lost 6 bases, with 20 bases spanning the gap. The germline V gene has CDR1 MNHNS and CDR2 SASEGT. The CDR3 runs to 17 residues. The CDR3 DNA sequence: TGTGCCAGCAGTGAAGCGCGGTGGGGGGGCCGTATGAAGACCCAGTACTTC. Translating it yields CASSEARWGGRMKTQYF.

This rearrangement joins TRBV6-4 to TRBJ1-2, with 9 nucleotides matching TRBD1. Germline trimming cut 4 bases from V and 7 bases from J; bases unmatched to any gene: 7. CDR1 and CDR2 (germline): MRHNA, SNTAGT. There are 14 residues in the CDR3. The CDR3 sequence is CASSAQTGGPGYTF. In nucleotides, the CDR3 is TGTGCCAGCAGTGCCCAAACAGGGGGCCCTGGCTACACCTTC.

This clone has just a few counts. The CDR3 bases are TGTGCCAGCAGCCAAGATCTGCCAGGCTACGAGCAGTACTTC. Its protein is CASSQDLPGYEQYF. V is TRBV4-2 and J is TRBJ2-7, with D hard to call. V lost 0 bases and J lost 3, with 9 bases in between. Germline V gene data show CDR1 as LGHNA and CDR2 as YNFKEQ. The CDR3 runs 14 residues.

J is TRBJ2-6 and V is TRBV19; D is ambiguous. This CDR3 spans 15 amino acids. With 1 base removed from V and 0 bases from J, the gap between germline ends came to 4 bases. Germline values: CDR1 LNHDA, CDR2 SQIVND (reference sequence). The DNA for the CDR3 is TGTGCCAGTAGTATAGTGAGCTCTGGGGCCAACGTCCTGACTTTC. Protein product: CASSIVSSGANVLTF.

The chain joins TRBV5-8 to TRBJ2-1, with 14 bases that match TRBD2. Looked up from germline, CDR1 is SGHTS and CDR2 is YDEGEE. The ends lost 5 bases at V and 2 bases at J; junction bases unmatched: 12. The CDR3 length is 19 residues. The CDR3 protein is CASSFIWTSGRKAYNEQFF. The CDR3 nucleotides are TGTGCCAGCAGTTTTATCTGGACTAGCGGGAGGAAAGCCTACAATGAGCAGTTCTTC.

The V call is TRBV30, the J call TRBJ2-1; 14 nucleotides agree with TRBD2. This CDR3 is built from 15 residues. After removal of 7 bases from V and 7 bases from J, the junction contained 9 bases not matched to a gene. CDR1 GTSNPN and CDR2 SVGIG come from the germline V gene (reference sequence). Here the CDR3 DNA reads TGTGCCTTGTCGCCGGGACTAGCGGGGGTGAATGAGCAGTTCTTC. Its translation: CALSPGLAGVNEQFF.

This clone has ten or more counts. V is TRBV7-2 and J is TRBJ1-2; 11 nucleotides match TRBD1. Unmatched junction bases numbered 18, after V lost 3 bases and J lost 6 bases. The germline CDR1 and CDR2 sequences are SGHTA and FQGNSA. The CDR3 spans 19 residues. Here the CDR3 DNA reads TGTGCCAGCAGCTTGCGGTCTGGGACAGGGGGTCTTCAGGCACATGGCTACACCTTC. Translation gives CASSLRSGTGGLQAHGYTF.

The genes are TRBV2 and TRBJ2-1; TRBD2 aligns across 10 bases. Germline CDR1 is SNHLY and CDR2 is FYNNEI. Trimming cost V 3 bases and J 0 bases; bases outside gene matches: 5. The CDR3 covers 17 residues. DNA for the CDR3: TGTGCCAGCAGTGACGACCCTAGCGGGAGCTCCTACAATGAGCAGTTCTTC. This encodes CASSDDPSGSSYNEQFF.

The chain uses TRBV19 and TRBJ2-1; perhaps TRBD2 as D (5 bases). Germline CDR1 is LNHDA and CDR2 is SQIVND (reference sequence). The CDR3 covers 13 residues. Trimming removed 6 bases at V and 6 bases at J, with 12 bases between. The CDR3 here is CASSVFEGNEQFF. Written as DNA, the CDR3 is TGTGCCAGTAGCGTGTTCGAGGGCAATGAGCAGTTCTTC.

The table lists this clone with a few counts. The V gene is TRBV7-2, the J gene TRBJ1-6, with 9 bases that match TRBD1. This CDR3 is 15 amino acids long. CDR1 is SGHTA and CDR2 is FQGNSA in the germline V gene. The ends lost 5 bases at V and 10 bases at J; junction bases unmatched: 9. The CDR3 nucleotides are TGTGCCAGCAGCCCGTGGGACAGGGTCGAGTCACCCCTCCACTTT. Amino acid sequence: CASSPWDRVESPLHF.

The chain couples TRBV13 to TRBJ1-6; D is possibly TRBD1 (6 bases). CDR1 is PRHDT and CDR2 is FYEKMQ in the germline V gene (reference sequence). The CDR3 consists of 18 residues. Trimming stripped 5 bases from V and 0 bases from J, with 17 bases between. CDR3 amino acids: CASSLRDILSSYNSPLHF. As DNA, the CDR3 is TGTGCCAGCAGCCTCCGGGACATCCTAAGCTCCTATAATTCACCCCTCCACTTT.